The T cell receptor beta chain under discussion was sequenced for a study of T cell responses to AZD1222 COVID-19 vaccine. The protocol was immunoSEQ multiplex PCR, while the TCRdb copy is restricted to in-frame clones and leaves out a portion. The table has about 160,000 clones, around 91% seen once. CDR3 length: 14 amino acids. Germline assignment: CDR1 MNHEY and CDR2 SVGAGI. V shed 6 bases and J shed 1 base, with 12 bases lying between them. The chain carries TRBV6-5 and TRBJ1-1; D possibly corresponds to TRBD1 (5 bases). This receptor was identified in an adult in good health. Here the sequenced sample was peripheral blood, taken on day 0 of AZD1222 vaccination. This CDR3 reads CASSVTAQNTEAFF. The CDR3 bases are TGTGCCAGCAGCGTGACAGCCCAGAACACTGAAGCTTTCTTT.